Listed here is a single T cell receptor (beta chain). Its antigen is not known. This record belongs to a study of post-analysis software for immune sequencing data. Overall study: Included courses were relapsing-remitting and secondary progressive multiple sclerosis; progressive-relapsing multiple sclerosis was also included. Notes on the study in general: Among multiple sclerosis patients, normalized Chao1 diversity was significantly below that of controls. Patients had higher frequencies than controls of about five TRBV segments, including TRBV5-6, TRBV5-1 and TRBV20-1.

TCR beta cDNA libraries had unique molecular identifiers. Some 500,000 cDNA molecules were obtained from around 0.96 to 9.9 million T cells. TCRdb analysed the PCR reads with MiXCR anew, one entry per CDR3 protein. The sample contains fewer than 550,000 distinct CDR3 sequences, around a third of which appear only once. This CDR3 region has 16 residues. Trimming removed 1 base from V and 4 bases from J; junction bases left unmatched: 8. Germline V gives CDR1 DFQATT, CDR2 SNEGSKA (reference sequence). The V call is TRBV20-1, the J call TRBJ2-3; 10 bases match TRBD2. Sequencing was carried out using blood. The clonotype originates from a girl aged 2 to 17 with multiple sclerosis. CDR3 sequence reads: CSARVSSGGAADTQYF. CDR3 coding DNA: TGCAGTGCTAGAGTGTCCAGCGGGGGGGCAGCAGATACGCAGTATTTT.